These 15 T cell receptor beta chains came from one sample sequenced in a study of T cell responses to AZD1222 COVID-19 vaccine (dated by TCRdb to the early 2020s). Taken with the paper, the label for time point translates to: baseline before first vaccination. Reading the label with the study, this specimen's treatment or condition is: meningococcal conjugate vaccine given as trial control. Libraries were prepared through the immunoSEQ multiplex PCR assay. This is the immuneACCESS table as TCRdb keeps it, with only in-frame sequences that have V and J called. A part of the clones is gone; compared with another copy, unresolved V genes explain less than half, and the rest is unexplained. For this sample the table gives about 100,000 clones, of which over 85% were detected only once. Approximately 3.1% of the sample is taken by the ten largest. Sequencing used peripheral blood, obtained on day 0 of MenACWY control vaccination. The receptor set was obtained from an adult in good health.

Only a few counts were recorded for this clone. The gene calls are TRBV7-3 and TRBJ2-4, with TRBD1 matching 10 bases. Germline CDR1 SGHTA, CDR2 FQGTGA. The CDR3 has 13 amino acids. V gave up 5 bases and J gave up 9 bases; unmatched junction bases: 4. The chain's CDR3 is CASSPGQGGIQYF. The CDR3 bases are TGTGCCAGCAGCCCCGGACAGGGGGGCATTCAGTACTTC.

The chain recombines TRBV7-9 with TRBJ2-7; 13 positions match TRBD2. This CDR3 has 15 amino acids. V dropped 4 bases and J dropped 3; count of bases not matched to a gene: 3. Germline V gene sequence: CDR1 SEHNR, CDR2 FQNEAQ (reference sequence). In DNA, the CDR3 is TGTGCCAGCAGCTGGGGGACTAGCGGGGTCTACGAGCAGTACTTC. Its translation: CASSWGTSGVYEQYF.

The rearrangement joins TRBV4-1 to TRBJ2-2; no firm D call. Germline CDR1 MGHRA, CDR2 YSYEKL. CDR3 length equals 13 residues. Trimming removed 6 bases from V and 2 bases from J, with 7 bases in between. CDR3 DNA sequence: TGCGCCAGCAGTCCCTTTAACACCGGGGAGCTGTTTTTT. Translated, it gives CASSPFNTGELFF.

The CDR3 here is CASSYSKAGMDTGELFF. CDR3 DNA: TGTGCCAGCAGTTACTCGAAAGCAGGGATGGACACCGGGGAGCTGTTTTTT. The chain joins TRBV6-2 or TRBV6-3 to TRBJ2-2, with a weak D call TRBD1 (5 bases). The CDR3 extends over 17 amino acids. Germline CDR1 is MNHEY and CDR2 is SVGEGT. Between the trimmed V and J ends, which lost 0 bases and 3 bases, there was a span of 14 bases.

The chain recombines TRBV4-1 with TRBJ1-2; D possibly corresponds to TRBD1 (5 bases). CDR3 length: 21 residues. Germline lookup yields CDR1 MGHRA and CDR2 YSYEKL. Trimming removed 1 base from V and 4 bases from J, with 31 bases in between. In DNA, the CDR3 is TGCGCCAGCAGCCAAGTTTTTTTGAGGGAAAGAAAGACAGCTGAGATCTATGGCTACACCTTC. This sequence encodes CASSQVFLRERKTAEIYGYTF.

J is TRBJ2-2 and V is TRBV24-1, with TRBD1 matching over 9 bases. This CDR3 has 17 residues. J gave up 2 bases and V 3 bases, and 6 bases lay outside the gene matches. Germline assignment: CDR1 KGHDR and CDR2 SFDVKD. CDR3: CATSDRTGQGNTGELFF. The CDR3, as DNA: TGTGCCACCAGTGATCGCACGGGACAGGGTAACACCGGGGAGCTGTTTTTT.

This clone has a single count. The chain joins TRBV4-3 to TRBJ1-2; 7 positions agree with TRBD1. CDR1 is LGHNA and CDR2 is YSLEER in the germline V gene. V dropped 0 bases and J dropped 4; count of bases not matched to a gene: 5. The CDR3 spans 15 residues. Written as DNA, the CDR3 is TGCGCCAGCAGCCAAGATCAGACAGGGACCTATGGCTACACCTTC. Translated, it gives CASSQDQTGTYGYTF.

The chain is built from TRBV18 and TRBJ1-4, with a possible D match to TRBD1 (6 bases). Looked up from germline, CDR1 is KGHSH and CDR2 is LQKENI. With 4 bases removed from V and 7 bases from J, the gap between germline ends came to 10 bases. The CDR3 totals 13 residues. CDR3 sequence (DNA): TGTGCCAGCTCACGGGACATCCTTGAAAAACTGTTTTTT. Amino acids: CASSRDILEKLFF.

The chain recombines TRBV27 with TRBJ2-7, with TRBD1 matching over 8 bases. The junction had 2 bases not matched to a gene; V was cut back by 0 bases and J by 4 bases. Germline CDR1 MNHEY, CDR2 SMNVEV (reference sequence). The CDR3 is made up of 14 amino acids. CDR3 nucleotide sequence: TGTGCCAGCAGTTTATCCGACAGGGGTTACGAGCAGTACTTC. Translating gives CASSLSDRGYEQYF.

This rearrangement joins TRBV23-1 to TRBJ2-7, with 10 bases identical to TRBD2. TRBV23-1 is flagged as an ORF with uncertain function. V trimming: 5 bases; J trimming: 7 bases; junction bases outside the gene matches: 5. The CDR3 extends over 13 amino acids. CDR3 DNA: TGCGCCAGCAGTTTAGCGGGGGGAGCTGAGCAGTACTTC. Amino acid sequence: CASSLAGGAEQYF.

The CDR3 DNA reads TGCAGCGTACTTAGGACAGGTCACTATGGCTACACCTTC. Protein: CSVLRTGHYGYTF. V is TRBV29-1 and J is TRBJ1-2; the match to TRBD1 covers 7 bases. The ends lost 6 bases at V and 3 bases at J; junction bases unmatched: 7. CDR1 and CDR2 (germline): SQVTM, ANQGSEA. The CDR3 is 13 residues long.

This clone was seen just once. The chain is built from TRBV30 and TRBJ2-1, with D tentatively TRBD1 (6 bases). CDR3 length: 12 amino acids. CDR1 and CDR2 (germline): GTSNPN, SVGIG (reference sequence). V lost 2 bases and J lost 6, with 8 bases in between. CDR3 DNA sequence: TGTGCCTGGAGTTACAGGGTCAATGAGCAGTTCTTC. This gives the protein CAWSYRVNEQFF.

This chain links TRBV3-1 (or the pseudogene TRBV3-2) with TRBJ2-2, with D unresolved. Per germline, CDR1 LGHDT and CDR2 YNNKEL (reference sequence). Trimming cost V 1 base and J 9 bases, with 12 bases left between them. The CDR3 sequence is 14 residues long. The chain's CDR3 is CASSQAPLGWELFF. The DNA for the CDR3 is TGTGCCAGCAGCCAAGCCCCCCTGGGATGGGAGCTGTTTTTT.

This clone was seen only a few times. The chain carries TRBV6-5 and TRBJ1-5; 8 bases are shared with TRBD1. J was trimmed by 0 bases and V by 6 bases; bases with no gene match: 4. Germline loops: CDR1 MNHEY, CDR2 SVGAGI. The CDR3 extends over 15 amino acids. In DNA form, the CDR3 reads TGTGCCAGCAGGTCAGGACAGGGTAGCAATCAGCCCCAGCATTTT. It encodes CASRSGQGSNQPQHF.

This chain joins TRBV4-3 and TRBJ1-5; 8 bases are a match to TRBD1. The CDR3 covers 16 residues. Trimming took 0 bases from V and 7 from J; bases not matched to a gene: 8. The germline gives CDR1 LGHNA, CDR2 YSLEER. The CDR3 protein is CASSQDLGDRGQPQHF. The CDR3 nucleotides read TGCGCCAGCAGCCAAGATCTGGGAGACAGGGGACAGCCCCAGCATTTT.